Shown below are 17 T cell receptor beta chains from a single sample sequenced in a study of blood T cell repertoires in COVID-19. Using immunoSEQ multiplex PCR, the repertoire was profiled, and TCRdb retains in-frame clones only, with some absent. The sample holds roughly 140,000 clones, around three quarters seen once. The specimen was peripheral blood. The receptors originated from a man between 45 and 60 years old with active or convalescent COVID-19.

The table lists this clone with a count of one. The chain joins TRBV28 to TRBJ1-2; D unclear. This CDR3 has 15 amino acids. The V end was cut by 3 bases, the J end by 3 bases, with 14 bases between. CDR1 and CDR2 from the germline V gene are MDHEN and SYDVKM. The CDR3: CASSFGEVGYYGYTF. The CDR3 DNA is TGTGCCAGCAGTTTCGGGGAAGTAGGGTACTATGGCTACACCTTC.

The chain carries TRBV9 and TRBJ1-1, with D tentatively TRBD1 (6 bases). The CDR3 totals 14 residues. V shed 2 bases and J shed 1 base, with 9 bases lying between them. Germline loops: CDR1 SGDLS, CDR2 YYNGEE. The CDR3 region has the DNA TGTGCCAGCAGCGTCGACAGGAGGAACACTGAAGCTTTCTTT. Its translation: CASSVDRRNTEAFF.

This clone was counted only a few times. The chain's CDR3 is CASSQTSGSRGGELFF. The DNA for the CDR3 is TGCGCCAGCAGCCAGACTAGCGGGAGCCGCGGCGGGGAGCTGTTTTTT. The chain is built from TRBV4-1 and TRBJ2-2, with 12 bases identical to TRBD2. Germline V gives CDR1 MGHRA, CDR2 YSYEKL. Trimming took 3 bases from V and 7 from J; bases not matched to a gene: 6. This CDR3 region has 16 residues.

This clone is a singleton in its sample. The rearrangement uses TRBV15 and TRBJ2-7; perhaps TRBD2 as D (5 bases). V lost 1 base, J lost 5 bases, and 9 bases lay in between. The CDR3 has 13 amino acids. CDR1 and CDR2 (germline): LNHNV, YYDKDF (reference sequence). CDR3 residues: CATSRAGVDEQYF. CDR3 nucleotide sequence: TGTGCCACCAGCAGAGCCGGGGTGGACGAGCAGTACTTC.

The rearrangement joins TRBV5-6 to TRBJ2-5; a weak D match, TRBD1 (6 bases). V lost 3 bases to trimming and J lost 5 bases, with 8 bases between them. The CDR3 is made up of 12 amino acids. The germline V gene encodes CDR1 SGHDT and CDR2 YYEEEE. This chain's CDR3 is CASSYGQETQYF. CDR3 sequence (DNA): TGTGCCAGCAGCTATGGACAGGAGACCCAGTACTTC.

This clone was detected a few times. The V gene is TRBV25-1, the J gene TRBJ2-2, with D maybe TRBD2 (5 bases). The germline V and J ends were trimmed by 0 bases and 5 bases, with 19 bases remaining between them. CDR3 size: 18 residues. The germline V gene has CDR1 MGHDK and CDR2 SYGVNS. Here the CDR3 DNA reads TGTGCCAGCAGTGAATATATTAGTCGGGGAGTGAGGACCGGGGAGCTGTTTTTT. It yields the protein CASSEYISRGVRTGELFF.

V and J are TRBV7-8 and TRBJ1-5; 7 bases fit TRBD1. Per the germline V gene, CDR1 is SGHVS and CDR2 is FQNEAQ. With V trimmed by 0 bases and J by 5 bases, 13 bases remained unmatched. The CDR3 is 18 residues long. The CDR3 sequence: CASSLAPRGGGGHQPQHF. CDR3 sequence (DNA): TGTGCCAGCAGCTTAGCCCCTCGAGGAGGAGGGGGCCATCAGCCCCAGCATTTT.

The chain combines TRBV5-1 with TRBJ2-1; the D gene is possibly TRBD2 (6 bases). Trimming cost V 5 bases and J 7 bases, with 25 bases left between them. The CDR3 consists of 17 residues. CDR1 and CDR2 from the germline V gene are SGHRS and YFSETQ. The CDR3 sequence: CASRWGYTSRRSNEQFF. CDR3 coding DNA: TGCGCCAGCAGATGGGGATATACTAGCAGACGGTCGAATGAGCAGTTCTTC.

This chain links TRBV27 with TRBJ1-5; TRBD1 might be the D (5 bases). CDR3 size: 15 residues. Trimming pared 3 bases from V and 7 bases from J, leaving 16 bases between. CDR1 and CDR2 from the germline V gene are MNHEY and SMNVEV (reference sequence). CDR3 protein: CASSFRQREGQPQHF. CDR3 bases: TGTGCCAGCAGTTTCCGACAGCGGGAGGGGCAGCCCCAGCATTTT.

The chain links TRBV4-2 to TRBJ2-7; 8 bases agree with TRBD2. The ends lost 2 bases at V and 1 base at J; junction bases unmatched: 7. The CDR3 length is 16 residues. CDR1 and CDR2 (germline): LGHNA, YNFKEQ. Here the CDR3 reads CASSQLVTSGSYEQYF. CDR3 nucleotide sequence: TGTGCCAGCAGCCAACTCGTTACTAGCGGATCCTACGAGCAGTACTTC.

The rearrangement uses TRBV19 and TRBJ2-3; the match to TRBD1 covers 7 bases. This CDR3 has 14 amino acids. The V gene end was trimmed by 5 bases and the J gene end by 2 bases; junction bases not matched to a gene: 4. CDR1 is LNHDA, CDR2 SQIVND, per germline (reference sequence). The CDR3: CASSPGQFTDTQYF. In DNA, the CDR3 is TGTGCCAGTAGTCCGGGACAGTTCACAGATACGCAGTATTTT. The full variable domain, with the rest looked up from reference TRBV19 and TRBJ2-3, is DGGITQSPKYLFRKEGQNVTLSCEQNLNHDAMYWYRQDPGQGLRLIYYSQIVNDFQKGDIAEGYSVSREKKESFPLTVTSAQKNPTAFYLCASSPGQFTDTQYFGPGTRLTVL.

CDR3 residues: CASSSVAGFSYEQYF. CDR3 nucleotides: TGTGCCAGCAGTTCGGTAGCGGGGTTTTCCTACGAGCAGTACTTC. This chain connects TRBV27 to TRBJ2-7; 8 nucleotides match TRBD2. V lost 4 bases to trimming and J lost 1 base; unmatched junction nucleotides: 6. This CDR3 has 15 amino acids. Germline V gene sequence: CDR1 MNHEY, CDR2 SMNVEV (reference sequence).

The chain couples TRBV19 to TRBJ2-1; D is perhaps TRBD1 (6 bases). CDR3 size: 12 residues. Germline-derived CDR1 and CDR2 are LNHDA and SQIVND (reference sequence). The V end lost 5 bases, the J end lost 7 bases, and 9 bases lay between the germline ends. The CDR3 DNA sequence: TGTGCCAGTAGTGCAGGGGTTAATGAGCAGTTCTTC. Residues: CASSAGVNEQFF.

V gene TRBV7-9 combines with J gene TRBJ2-7, with 11 nucleotides matching TRBD1. This CDR3 is 15 amino acids long. J was trimmed by 6 bases and V by 2 bases; bases with no gene match: 6. Germline values: CDR1 SEHNR, CDR2 FQNEAQ (reference sequence). CDR3 sequence: CASSLFGTGGVEQYF. DNA of the CDR3: TGTGCCAGCAGCTTATTTGGGACAGGGGGAGTCGAGCAGTACTTC.

V is TRBV7-3 and J is TRBJ2-1; 8 bases line up with TRBD2. CDR3 length: 13 residues. The germline V gene has CDR1 SGHTA and CDR2 FQGTGA. V lost 5 bases and J lost 9; bases outside the gene matches: 6. The CDR3 nucleotides read TGTGCCAGCAGCCAAGCGGGAGTTAGTGAGCAGTTCTTC. This gives the protein CASSQAGVSEQFF.

The chain couples TRBV7-9 to TRBJ2-7; possibly TRBD2 for D (6 bases). V was pared by 5 bases and J by 7 bases, with 12 bases between. The CDR3 extends over 12 amino acids. The germline CDR1 and CDR2 sequences are SEHNR and FQNEAQ (reference sequence). The CDR3 sequence is CASSIGAGEQYF. CDR3 nucleotides: TGTGCCAGCAGCATCGGGGCGGGGGAGCAGTACTTC. Variable domain in full (rest from reference TRBV7-9 and TRBJ2-7): DTGVSQNPRHKITKRGQNVTFRCDPISEHNRLYWYRQTLGQGPEFLTYFQNEAQLEKSRLLSDRFSAERPKGSFSTLEIQRTEQGDSAMYLCASSIGAGEQYFGPGTRLTVT.

The rearrangement joins TRBV7-8 to TRBJ1-6; weak D call: TRBD1 (6 bases). V was trimmed by 4 bases and J by 7 bases, leaving 26 bases between them. Germline V gives CDR1 SGHVS, CDR2 FQNEAQ. This CDR3 is 19 amino acids long. The CDR3 protein is CASSSIKGGVDSRNSPLHF. The CDR3 region has the DNA TGTGCCAGCAGCTCCATTAAAGGGGGTGTGGACAGCCGAAATTCACCCCTCCACTTT.